The 7 T cell receptor beta chains below were found in one sample sequenced in a study of graft-versus-host responses after intestinal transplantation. Libraries were prepared by immunoSEQ multiplex PCR; TCRdb keeps only in-frame clonotypes and omits some of them. Of more than 20,000 clones in the sample, 70% to 90% were seen once. The sequences come from PBMCs, collected approximately 28 days after intestinal transplant. The receptor set was obtained from a human patient who received an intestinal transplant, so some T cells may come from the graft donor.

This clone was seen once. This chain uses TRBV19 with TRBJ1-6; D unresolved. Deletions cut 4 bases from V and 4 bases from J, with 8 bases between. This CDR3 contains 14 residues. From germline, CDR1 is LNHDA and CDR2 SQIVND (reference sequence). The DNA for the CDR3 is TGTGCCAGTAGTACAGACGGATATAATTCACCCCTCCACTTT. As protein: CASSTDGYNSPLHF.

The chain has TRBV30 and TRBJ1-5; a weak D match, TRBD1 (5 bases). This CDR3 spans 13 amino acids. Trimming shortened V by 0 bases and J by 2 bases, and 5 bases separated the two germline ends. In germline, CDR1 is GTSNPN, CDR2 SVGIG (reference sequence). The CDR3 protein is CAWSVRGNQPQHF. DNA of the CDR3: TGTGCCTGGAGTGTCAGGGGCAATCAGCCCCAGCATTTT.

The chain joins TRBV5-5 to TRBJ2-1, with 7 bases identical to TRBD1. This CDR3 contains 16 residues. The ends lost 0 bases at V and 2 bases at J; junction bases unmatched: 5. Germline CDR1 is SGHKS and CDR2 is YYEKEE (reference sequence). CDR3 region: CASSLDRGHTYNEQFF. CDR3 coding DNA: TGTGCCAGCAGCTTGGACAGGGGCCACACCTACAATGAGCAGTTCTTC.

The V gene is TRBV11-2, the J gene TRBJ2-7, with D unresolved. The germline CDR1 and CDR2 sequences are SGHAT and FQNNGV. The CDR3 sequence is 13 residues long. Trimming removed 3 bases at V and 2 bases at J, with 8 bases between. The CDR3 bases are TGTGCCAGCAGCTTTGGTCAGGCCTACGAGCAGTACTTC. This sequence encodes CASSFGQAYEQYF.

This clone was detected a few times. The gene calls are TRBV4-1 and TRBJ2-1; D is possibly TRBD2 (5 bases). The CDR3 is 15 residues long. Between the trimmed V and J ends, which lost 5 bases and 0 bases, there was a span of 11 bases. The V gene's germline CDR1 is MGHRA and CDR2 YSYEKL. This CDR3 is CASSSAESSYNEQFF. Here the CDR3 DNA reads TGCGCCAGCAGCTCAGCGGAGAGCTCCTACAATGAGCAGTTCTTC.

The chain employs TRBV6-5 and TRBJ1-5, with 7 bases matching TRBD1. The CDR3 runs to 13 residues. The germline CDR1 and CDR2 sequences are MNHEY and SVGAGI. J was trimmed by 4 bases and V by 6 bases; bases with no gene match: 3. This CDR3 reads CASREGQNQPQHF. In DNA form, the CDR3 reads TGTGCCAGCAGGGAGGGACAGAATCAGCCCCAGCATTTT.

The genes are TRBV9 and TRBJ2-5, with D perhaps matching TRBD1 or TRBD2 (6 bases each). The CDR3 runs 13 residues. Between the trimmed V and J ends, which lost 3 bases and 5 bases, there was a span of 11 bases. Germline CDR1 is SGDLS and CDR2 is YYNGEE. The CDR3: CASSGRGGETQYF. In DNA, the CDR3 is TGTGCCAGCAGCGGGCGAGGGGGGGAGACCCAGTACTTC.